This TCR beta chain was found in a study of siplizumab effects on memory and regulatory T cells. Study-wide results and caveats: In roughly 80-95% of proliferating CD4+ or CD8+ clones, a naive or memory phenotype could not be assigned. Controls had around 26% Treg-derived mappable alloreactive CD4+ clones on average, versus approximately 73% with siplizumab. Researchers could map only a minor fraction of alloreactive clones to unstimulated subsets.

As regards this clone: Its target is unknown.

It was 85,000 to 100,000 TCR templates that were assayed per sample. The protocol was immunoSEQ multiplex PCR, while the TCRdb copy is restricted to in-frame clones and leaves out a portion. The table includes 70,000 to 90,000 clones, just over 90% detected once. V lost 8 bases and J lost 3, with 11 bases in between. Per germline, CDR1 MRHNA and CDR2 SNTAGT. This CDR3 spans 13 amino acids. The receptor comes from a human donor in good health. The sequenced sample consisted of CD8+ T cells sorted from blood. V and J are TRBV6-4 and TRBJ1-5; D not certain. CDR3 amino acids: CASSEGANQPQHF. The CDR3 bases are TGTGCCAGCTCTGAGGGTGCCAATCAGCCCCAGCATTTT.